The 4 T cell receptor beta chains in this list originate from one sample, sequenced in a study of T cell responses to AZD1222 COVID-19 vaccine. Assay: immunoSEQ multiplex PCR; the TCRdb copy retains only in-frame clones and omits some. The sample lists approximately 110,000 clones, more than 75% occurring once. The material sequenced was peripheral blood, taken on day 0 of AZD1222 vaccination. Receptors were obtained from an adult in good health.

The gene calls are TRBV6-5 and TRBJ2-5, with D uncertain. The CDR3 covers 14 residues. V lost 8 bases and J 2 bases, leaving 15 bases between the germline ends. Germline V gene sequence: CDR1 MNHEY, CDR2 SVGAGI. DNA for the CDR3: TGTGCCAGCCGAAGGGTTATAAGACAAGAGACCCAGTACTTC. It codes for CASRRVIRQETQYF.

The V call is TRBV11-2, the J call TRBJ2-7; 9 positions match TRBD2. The CDR3 is 12 residues long. CDR1 SGHAT and CDR2 FQNNGV come from the germline V gene. J lost 6 bases, V lost 5 bases, and 2 bases had no gene match. CDR3 in amino acids: CASSPSGVEQYF. The CDR3 DNA is TGTGCCAGCAGCCCTAGCGGGGTCGAGCAGTACTTC.

The chain uses TRBV7-2 and TRBJ2-3; 16 bases are shared with TRBD2. Germline trimming cut 3 bases from V and 4 bases from J; bases unmatched to any gene: 1. The CDR3 has 16 amino acids. Per germline, CDR1 SGHTA and CDR2 FQGNSA. CDR3 DNA sequence: TGTGCCAGCAGCTTTGGGACTAGCGGGAGGGCAGATACGCAGTATTTT. It yields the protein CASSFGTSGRADTQYF.

The J gene is TRBJ1-5, the V gene TRBV27; 8 bases line up with TRBD1. Losses at the gene ends were 6 bases for V and 5 bases for J; bases not matched to a gene: 3. CDR1 and CDR2 from the germline V gene are MNHEY and SMNVEV (reference sequence). CDR3 length equals 13 residues. The CDR3 protein is CASSLRGHQPQHF. The CDR3 DNA is TGTGCCAGCAGCCTCAGGGGGCATCAGCCCCAGCATTTT.